One and the same sample provided the 9 T cell receptor beta chains below, sequenced in a study of a mutant IDH1 vaccine in newly diagnosed glioma. As to time point: baseline, week 1 (first vaccination visit). Treatment: pre-vaccination baseline after standard-of-care therapy. Assay: immunoSEQ multiplex PCR; the TCRdb copy retains only in-frame clones and omits some. The table includes roughly 84,000 clones, roughly four fifths detected once. Sequenced here: PBMCs, sampled from a glioma patient treated with radiotherapy, temozolomide or both. Source of these receptors: a man aged 35 to 55 with glioma. Some clones in this sample may be carry-over from other donors' samples.

CDR3 region: CASSSYGLSQPQHF. The CDR3 nucleotides are TGTGCCAGCAGTTCCTACGGACTCTCTCAGCCCCAGCATTTT. This sequence joins TRBV27 and TRBJ1-5; D is ambiguous. Germline V gene sequence: CDR1 MNHEY, CDR2 SMNVEV (reference sequence). The V end lost 4 bases, the J end lost 6 bases, and 13 bases lay between the germline ends. The CDR3 runs 14 residues.

This clone came up a few times. The V call is TRBV7-2, the J call TRBJ1-5, with 8 bases lining up with TRBD1. Germline-derived CDR1 and CDR2 are SGHTA and FQGNSA. This CDR3 spans 15 amino acids. The J segment lost 4 bases and the V segment lost 4 bases, leaving 6 bases of the junction unmatched. CDR3 sequence: CASSWTGYRNQPQHF. CDR3 coding DNA: TGTGCCAGCAGCTGGACAGGGTATCGAAATCAGCCCCAGCATTTT.

The chain joins TRBV10-3 to TRBJ2-1, with 10 positions matching TRBD1. Trimming at V came to 3 bases and at J to 8 bases, leaving 7 bases not matched to a gene. CDR3 length: 15 amino acids. Germline CDR1 is ENHRY and CDR2 is SYGVKD. Written as DNA, the CDR3 is TGTGCCATCAGTGATCGGACAGGGGGGGCCGATGAGCAGTTCTTC. Encoded protein: CAISDRTGGADEQFF.

The chain carries TRBV11-2 and TRBJ1-6, with D unclear. This CDR3 is 17 amino acids long. The V end lost 2 bases, the J end lost 9 bases, and 20 bases lay between the germline ends. Germline CDR1 is SGHAT and CDR2 is FQNNGV. The CDR3 nucleotides are TGTGCCAGCAGCTTAAAGTCAGTAGAGGGCCGGTTTTCACCCCTCCACTTT. Translated: CASSLKSVEGRFSPLHF.

V usage is TRBV19 and J usage is TRBJ1-6; the D is unclear. This CDR3 has 10 residues. V was shortened by 7 bases and J by 11 bases, with 6 bases between the two germline ends. Germline CDR1 and CDR2: LNHDA and SQIVND (reference sequence). Here the CDR3 DNA reads TGTGCCAGTATCCGGCCACCCCTCCACTTT. Translation: CASIRPPLHF.

J is TRBJ1-1 and V is TRBV27; D is uncertain. The CDR3 totals 13 residues. The germline V gene encodes CDR1 MNHEY and CDR2 SMNVEV (reference sequence). Trimming removed 2 bases from V and 1 base from J, with 5 bases in between. Here the CDR3 reads CASSLKPNTEAFF. In nucleotides, the CDR3 is TGTGCCAGCAGTTTAAAGCCGAACACTGAAGCTTTCTTT.

This clone appeared a single time. The chain has TRBV6-5 and TRBJ1-5; D is ambiguous. Trimming took 0 bases from V and 7 from J, leaving 10 bases between them. The V gene's germline CDR1 is MNHEY and CDR2 SVGAGI. This CDR3 comprises 14 residues. This CDR3 reads CASSYSRVGQPQHF. CDR3 in DNA: TGTGCCAGCAGTTACTCGAGAGTAGGGCAGCCCCAGCATTTT.

V gene TRBV7-6 combines with J gene TRBJ2-7; D might be TRBD1 (6 bases). Deletions cut 6 bases from V and 6 bases from J, with 12 bases between. Germline CDR1 reads SGHVS; CDR2 reads FNYEAQ. The CDR3 runs 12 residues. The CDR3 spells CASSRQAGEQYF. CDR3 nucleotide sequence: TGTGCCAGCAGTAGACAGGCCGGCGAGCAGTACTTC. The whole variable domain, filled in from reference TRBV7-6 and TRBJ2-7, reads GAGVSQSPRYKVTKRGQDVALRCDPISGHVSLYWYRQALGQGPEFLTYFNYEAQQDKSGLPNDRFSAERPEGSISTLTIQRTEQRDSAMYRCASSRQAGEQYFGPGTRLTVT.

Notes on this clone: Other nucleotide sequences in the sample specify the same CDR3. V is TRBV5-6 and J is TRBJ2-5; the D is unclear. The CDR3 contains 13 residues. In germline, CDR1 is SGHDT, CDR2 YYEEEE. Deletions cut 0 bases from V and 3 bases from J, with 6 bases between. CDR3 residues: CASSLAGKETQYF. CDR3 in DNA: TGTGCCAGCAGCTTGGCAGGTAAAGAGACCCAGTACTTC.